These T cell receptor beta chains were read from a single sample in a study of blood T cells in healthy people across ages. One entry per CDR3 protein, called by TCRdb with MiXCR from the 5' RACE reads. The table records 1.2 million to 1.5 million distinct CDR3 sequences, approximately 42% of them present only once. The specimen sequenced was blood. Receptors were obtained from a woman younger than 35 in good health. The CDR3 runs from the conserved cysteine through the conserved F or W. Fields, in order: V gene, J gene, D gene, clone size, CDR3 protein, CDR3 DNA. A D gene is named only where the DNA matches it firmly. Not all rows give a size; the values are once, few, many and, for expanded clones, a class.

TRBV20-1	TRBJ1-3	.	.	CSATKLTGIEGNTIYF	TGCAGTGCTACAAAACTGACAGGAATCGAGGGAAACACCATATATTTT
TRBV10-3	TRBJ2-7	TRBD2	.	CAISGTSSVGTPDEQYF	TGTGCCATCAGTGGGACTAGTTCTGTCGGGACGCCCGACGAGCAGTACTTC
TRBV20-1	TRBJ1-1	.	.	CSARRNTEAFF	TGCAGTGCCCGGAGGAACACTGAAGCTTTCTTT
TRBV12-3/TRBV12-4	TRBJ1-2	.	.	CASSSAQGCTF	TGTGCCAGCAGTTCAGCCCAGGGCTGCACCTTC
TRBV7-9	TRBJ1-1	.	many	CASSPPGTEAFF	TGTGCCAGCAGCCCCCCAGGCACTGAAGCTTTCTTT
TRBV2	TRBJ2-1	.	.	CASSEAGSSYNEQFF	TGTGCCAGCAGTGAAGCGGGGAGCTCCTACAATGAGCAGTTCTTC
TRBV29-1	TRBJ1-2	TRBD1	few	CSAETGNYGYTF	TGCAGCGCTGAGACAGGGAACTATGGCTACACCTTC
TRBV10-2	TRBJ2-7	TRBD2	few	CASSGSGTSYEQYF	TGCGCCAGCAGTGGAAGCGGGACGTCCTACGAGCAGTACTTC
TRBV5-1	TRBJ2-3	TRBD2	few	CASTVLAGGADTQYF	TGCGCCAGCACAGTACTAGCGGGAGGAGCAGATACGCAGTATTTT
TRBV27	TRBJ1-1	TRBD1	.	CASSDRVHTEAFF	TGTGCCAGCAGTGACAGGGTACACACTGAAGCTTTCTTT
TRBV7-2	TRBJ2-5	.	few	CASSLDLASQETQYF	TGTGCCAGCAGCTTAGATCTAGCATCCCAAGAGACCCAGTACTTC
TRBV3-1	TRBJ1-4	.	.	CASSSTRSEKLFF	TGTGCCAGCAGCTCAACGCGGAGTGAAAAACTGTTTTTT
TRBV5-1	TRBJ2-3	.	few	CASSLNRVSTDTQYF	TGCGCCAGCAGCCTCAACAGGGTTAGCACAGATACGCAGTATTTT
TRBV11-2	TRBJ2-1	.	few	CASSLFGAGDEQFF	TGTGCCAGCAGCTTATTCGGAGCCGGGGATGAGCAGTTCTTC
TRBV3-1	TRBJ2-7	.	.	CASSQAIGRVRQYF	TGTGCCAGCAGCCAGGCCATCGGTAGGGTACGGCAGTACTTC